The text below deals with one T cell receptor beta chain. Its antigen is undetermined. In germline, CDR1 is SGDLS, CDR2 YYNGEE. The germline V and J ends were trimmed by 4 bases and 4 bases, with 17 bases remaining between them. The CDR3 runs 16 residues. The data were obtained in a study of STAT3 mutations in large granular lymphocyte leukemia. TCRdb keeps only in-frame clones here, not all; method: immunoSEQ multiplex PCR. The table shows 20,000 to 30,000 clones, with around 93% occurring only once. Study results and caveats: Samples missed the first appearance of the clone. Every T-cell large granular lymphocyte leukemia patient had at least one immunodominant TCR beta clonotype.

Sequencing input: peripheral blood mononuclear cells. This sequence joins TRBV9 and TRBJ2-2; D is perhaps TRBD1 (8 bases). The TCR was taken from a man in his forties with T-cell large granular lymphocyte leukemia. Some clones in this sample may be carry-over from other donors' samples. CDR3 loop: CASSPRTGRGTGELFF. The CDR3 DNA reads as TGTGCCAGCAGCCCCCGGACAGGGAGGGGCACCGGGGAGCTGTTTTTT.